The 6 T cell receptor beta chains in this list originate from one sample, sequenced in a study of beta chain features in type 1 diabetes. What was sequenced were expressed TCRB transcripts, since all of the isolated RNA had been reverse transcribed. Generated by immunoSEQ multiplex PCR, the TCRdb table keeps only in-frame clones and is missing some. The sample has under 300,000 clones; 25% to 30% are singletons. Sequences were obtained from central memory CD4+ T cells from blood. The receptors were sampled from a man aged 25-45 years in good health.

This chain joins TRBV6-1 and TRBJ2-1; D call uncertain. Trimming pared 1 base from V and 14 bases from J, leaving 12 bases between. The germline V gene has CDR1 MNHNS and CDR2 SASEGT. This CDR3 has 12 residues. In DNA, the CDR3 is TGTGCCAGCAGTGAAGTTGGTGGGTGGGAGTTCTTC. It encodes CASSEVGGWEFF.

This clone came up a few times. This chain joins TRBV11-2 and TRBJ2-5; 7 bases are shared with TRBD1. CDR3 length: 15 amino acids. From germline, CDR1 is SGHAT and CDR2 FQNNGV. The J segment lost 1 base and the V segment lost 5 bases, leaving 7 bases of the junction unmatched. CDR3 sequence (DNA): TGTGCCAGCAGCCGACGACAGGGCATCCAAGAGACCCAGTACTTC. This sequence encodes CASSRRQGIQETQYF.

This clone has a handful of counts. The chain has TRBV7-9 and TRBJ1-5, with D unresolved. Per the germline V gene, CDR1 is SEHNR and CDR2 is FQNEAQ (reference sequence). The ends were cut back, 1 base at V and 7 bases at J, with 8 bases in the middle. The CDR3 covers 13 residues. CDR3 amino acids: CASSLDAGQPQHF. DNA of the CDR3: TGTGCCAGCAGCTTAGATGCGGGGCAGCCCCAGCATTTT. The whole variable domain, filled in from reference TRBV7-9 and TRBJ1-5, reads DTGVSQNPRHKITKRGQNVTFRCDPISEHNRLYWYRQTLGQGPEFLTYFQNEAQLEKSRLLSDRFSAERPKGSFSTLEIQRTEQGDSAMYLCASSLDAGQPQHFGDGTRLSIL.

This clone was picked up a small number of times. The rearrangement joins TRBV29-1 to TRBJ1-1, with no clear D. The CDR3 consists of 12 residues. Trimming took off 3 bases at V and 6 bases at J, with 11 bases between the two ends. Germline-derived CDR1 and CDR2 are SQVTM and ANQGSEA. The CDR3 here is CSVEVLGPEAFF. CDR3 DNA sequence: TGCAGCGTTGAGGTTTTGGGCCCTGAAGCTTTCTTT.

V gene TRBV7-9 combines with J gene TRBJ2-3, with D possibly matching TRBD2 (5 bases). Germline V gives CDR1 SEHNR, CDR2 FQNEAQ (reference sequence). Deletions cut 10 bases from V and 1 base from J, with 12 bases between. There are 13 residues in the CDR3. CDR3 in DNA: TGTGCCACGGCGCAAGCGGGCACAGATACGCAGTATTTT. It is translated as CATAQAGTDTQYF.

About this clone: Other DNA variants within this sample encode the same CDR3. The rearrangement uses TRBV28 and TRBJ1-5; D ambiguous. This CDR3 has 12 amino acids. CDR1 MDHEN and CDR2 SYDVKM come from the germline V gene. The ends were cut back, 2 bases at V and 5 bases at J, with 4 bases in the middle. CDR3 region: CASSLLDQPQHF. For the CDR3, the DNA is TGTGCCAGCAGTTTACTCGATCAGCCCCAGCATTTT.